This T cell receptor beta chain was captured by sequencing in a study of monozygotic twins with inflammatory bowel disease. General study points: Since immunosuppressive treatments differed, patient repertoires may have gained added variability.

Researchers used template switching to add UMIs featuring a 6-nucleotide sample barcode. TCRdb re-called the 5' RACE reads and shows each CDR3 protein once, DNA omitted. The sample yields over 110,000 distinct CDR3 sequences, of which the top ten take up 2% to 3%. A word on this clonotype: Its specificity is unknown.

The clonotype was recovered from a human donor with ulcerative colitis or Crohn's disease, or a healthy co-twin of an affected twin (not recorded which). Sequenced: blood.

The CDR3: CASSVTGFVSPLHF. J is TRBJ1-6 and V is TRBV7-2; TCRdb returns TRBD1, unconfirmable since there is no DNA. The germline gives CDR1 SGHTA, CDR2 FQGNSA. This CDR3 is built from 14 residues.